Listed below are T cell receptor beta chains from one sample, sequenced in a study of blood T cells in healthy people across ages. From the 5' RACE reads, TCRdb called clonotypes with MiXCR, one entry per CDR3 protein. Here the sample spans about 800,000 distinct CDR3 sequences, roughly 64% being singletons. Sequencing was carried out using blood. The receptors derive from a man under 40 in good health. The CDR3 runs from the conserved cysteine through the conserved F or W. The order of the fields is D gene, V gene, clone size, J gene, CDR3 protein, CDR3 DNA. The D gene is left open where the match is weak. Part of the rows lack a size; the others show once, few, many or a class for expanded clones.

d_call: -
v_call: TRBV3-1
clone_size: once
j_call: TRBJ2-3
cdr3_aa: CASSQLTDSGVGTQYF
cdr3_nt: TGTGCCAGCAGCCAACTCACCGACAGCGGAGTAGGTACGCAGTATTTT

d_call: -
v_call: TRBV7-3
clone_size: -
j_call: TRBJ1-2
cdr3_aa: CASSLGRRGSGYTF
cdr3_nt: TGTGCCAGCAGCTTAGGGAGGAGGGGAAGTGGCTACACCTTC

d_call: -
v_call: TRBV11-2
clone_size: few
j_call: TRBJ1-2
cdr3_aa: CASSLGLRGGDYGYTF
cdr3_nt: TGTGCCAGCAGCTTAGGACTGAGGGGCGGGGACTATGGCTACACCTTC

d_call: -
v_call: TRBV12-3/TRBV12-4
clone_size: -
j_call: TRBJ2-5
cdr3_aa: CASTAGTASQYF
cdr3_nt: TGTGCCAGCACTGCGGGGACAGCTTCGCAGTACTTC

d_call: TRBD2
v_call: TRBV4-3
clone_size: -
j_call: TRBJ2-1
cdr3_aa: CASSQVGAGYEQFF
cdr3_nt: TGCGCCAGCAGCCAAGTAGGAGCGGGATATGAGCAGTTCTTC

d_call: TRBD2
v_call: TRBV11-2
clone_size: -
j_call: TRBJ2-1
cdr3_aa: CASSLPLAGGNNEQFF
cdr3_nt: TGTGCCAGCAGCTTACCACTAGCGGGAGGGAACAATGAGCAGTTCTTC

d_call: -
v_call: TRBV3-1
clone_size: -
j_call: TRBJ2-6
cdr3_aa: CASSPGVSGVNVLTF
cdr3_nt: TGTGCCAGCAGTCCAGGGGTCTCTGGGGTCAACGTCCTGACTTTC

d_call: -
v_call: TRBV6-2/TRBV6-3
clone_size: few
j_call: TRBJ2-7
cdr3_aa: CASSQGREQYF
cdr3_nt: TGTGCCAGCAGCCAGGGACGGGAACAGTACTTC

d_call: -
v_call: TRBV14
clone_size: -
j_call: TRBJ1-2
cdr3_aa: CASSQDRPAYGYTF
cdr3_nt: TGTGCCAGCAGCCAAGATAGGCCGGCCTATGGCTACACCTTC

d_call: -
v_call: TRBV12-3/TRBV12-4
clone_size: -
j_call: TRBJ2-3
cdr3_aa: CASRPPGRDPRRDTQYF
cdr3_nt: TGTGCCAGCAGGCCACCGGGTCGGGACCCCAGGAGGGATACGCAGTATTTT